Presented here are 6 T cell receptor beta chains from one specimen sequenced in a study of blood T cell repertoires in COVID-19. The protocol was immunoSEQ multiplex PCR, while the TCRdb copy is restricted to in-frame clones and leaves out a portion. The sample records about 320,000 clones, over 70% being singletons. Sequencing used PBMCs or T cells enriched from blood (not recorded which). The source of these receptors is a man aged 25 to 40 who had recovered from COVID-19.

The CDR3 nucleotides are TGTGCCACCAGTGATTCCCAAACTGGCACTACCTACACCTTC. This encodes CATSDSQTGTTYTF. The V and J genes are TRBV24-1 and TRBJ1-2; unclear D gene. This CDR3 is 14 amino acids long. In germline, CDR1 is KGHDR, CDR2 SFDVKD. Trimming removed 2 bases at V and 10 bases at J, with 16 bases between.

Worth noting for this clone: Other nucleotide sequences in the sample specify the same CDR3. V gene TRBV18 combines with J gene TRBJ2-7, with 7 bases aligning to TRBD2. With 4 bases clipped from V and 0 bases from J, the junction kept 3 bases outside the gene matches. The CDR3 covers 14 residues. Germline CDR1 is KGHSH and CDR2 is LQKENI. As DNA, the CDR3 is TGTGCCAGCTCACTGGCGGGAGTCTCCTACGAGCAGTACTTC. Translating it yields CASSLAGVSYEQYF.

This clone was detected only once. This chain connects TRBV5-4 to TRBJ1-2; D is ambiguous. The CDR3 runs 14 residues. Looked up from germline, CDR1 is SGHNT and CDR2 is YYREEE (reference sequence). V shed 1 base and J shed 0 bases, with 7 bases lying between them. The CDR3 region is CASSLTDPNYGYTF. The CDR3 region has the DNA TGTGCCAGCAGCTTGACAGATCCTAACTATGGCTACACCTTC.

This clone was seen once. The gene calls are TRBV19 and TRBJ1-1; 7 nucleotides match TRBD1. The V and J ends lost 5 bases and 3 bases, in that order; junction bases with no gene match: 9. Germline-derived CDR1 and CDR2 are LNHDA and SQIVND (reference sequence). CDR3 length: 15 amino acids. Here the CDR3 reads CASSPRQGTDTEAFF. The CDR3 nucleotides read TGTGCCAGTAGTCCCCGACAGGGAACGGACACTGAAGCTTTCTTT.

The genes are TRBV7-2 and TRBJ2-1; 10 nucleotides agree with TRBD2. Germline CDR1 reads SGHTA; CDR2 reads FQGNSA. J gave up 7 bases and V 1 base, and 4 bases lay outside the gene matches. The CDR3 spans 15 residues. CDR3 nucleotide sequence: TGTGCCAGCAGCTTAGTAGCGGGGGGTGGGAATGAGCAGTTCTTC. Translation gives CASSLVAGGGNEQFF.

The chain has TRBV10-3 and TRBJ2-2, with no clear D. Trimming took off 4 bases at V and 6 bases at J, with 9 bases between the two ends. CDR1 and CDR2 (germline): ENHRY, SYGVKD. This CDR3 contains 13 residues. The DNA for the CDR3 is TGTGCCATCAGTGGATCCGCGGCCGGGGAGCTGTTTTTT. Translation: CAISGSAAGELFF.